Listed below are T cell receptor beta chains from one sample, sequenced in a study of T cell repertoires in cytomegalovirus infection. Each CDR3 protein is one row after TCRdb ran MiXCR on the reads. The table has under 850,000 distinct CDR3 sequences, around 31% seen once. The antigens for these receptors are not known. The starting material was cultured PBMCs, obtained from culture after CMV antigen stimulation. All receptors come from a human donor in good health (CMV status not recorded). Some clones in this sample may be carry-over from other donors' samples. Each CDR3 is given with its conserved first and last residue. The D gene is left open where the match is weak. Clone size appears in some rows only: once, few, many, or a class for an expanded clone.

V	J	length	size	D	CDR3	DNA
TRBV18	TRBJ1-5	17	NA	NA	CASSPLSLGGDNQPQHF	TGTGCCAGCTCACCACTGTCCCTTGGGGGCGATAATCAGCCCCAGCATTTT
TRBV6-1	TRBJ1-3	15	NA	NA	CASRPSDFSGNTIYF	TGTGCCAGCAGACCTTCCGATTTCTCTGGAAACACCATATATTTT
TRBV7-2	TRBJ1-1	14	many	NA	CASSLAGRNTEAFF	TGTGCCAGCAGCTTAGCAGGGAGGAACACTGAAGCTTTCTTT
TRBV20-1	TRBJ1-5	15	NA	TRBD1	CSARQRQGPNQPQHF	TGCAGTGCTAGACAGCGACAGGGCCCCAATCAGCCCCAGCATTTT
TRBV7-2	TRBJ2-2	14	few	TRBD1	CASSIRQGTGELFF	TGTGCCAGCAGCATCAGACAGGGGACCGGGGAGCTGTTTTTT
TRBV19	TRBJ2-5	14	few	TRBD2	CASSIGLAPETQYF	TGTGCCAGTAGTATCGGACTAGCCCCCGAGACCCAGTACTTC
TRBV6-1	TRBJ2-7	11	many	NA	CASSGAYEQYF	TGTGCCAGCAGTGGAGCCTACGAGCAGTACTTC
TRBV7-6	TRBJ1-1	14	few	NA	CASSLAPSGTEAFF	TGTGCCAGCAGCTTAGCGCCCAGCGGCACTGAAGCTTTCTTT
TRBV7-2	TRBJ2-1	11	NA	NA	CASTVRYEQFF	TGTGCCAGCACCGTGAGGTATGAGCAGTTCTTC
TRBV6-2/TRBV6-3	TRBJ2-1	20	NA	TRBD2	CASRTLGLAGGILRGNEQFF	TGTGCCAGCAGAACCTTGGGACTAGCGGGAGGGATTCTGAGGGGCAATGAGCAGTTCTTC
TRBV4-1	TRBJ2-1	15	NA	NA	CASSPLRGGVNEQFF	TGTGCCAGCAGCCCTCTTAGGGGGGGGGTCAATGAGCAGTTCTTC
TRBV7-2	TRBJ1-4	18	many	TRBD1	CASSFGQDLLGTNEKLFF	TGTGCCAGCAGCTTCGGACAGGACCTCTTGGGTACTAATGAAAAACTGTTTTTT
TRBV12-3/TRBV12-4	TRBJ1-3	15	few	NA	CASRTKNTLGNTIYF	TGTGCCAGCAGAACAAAAAACACTCTGGGAAACACCATATATTTT
TRBV27	TRBJ2-1	14	NA	TRBD2	CASTDGRAYNEQFF	TGTGCCAGCACTGACGGGAGGGCCTACAATGAGCAGTTCTTC
TRBV5-4	TRBJ2-1	16	few	NA	CASSLGGLAYYNEQFF	TGTGCCAGCAGCTTGGGGGGGCTAGCGTACTACAATGAGCAGTTCTTC
TRBV5-1	TRBJ2-7	15	few	NA	CASSLRQGTSYEQYF	TGCGCCAGCAGCTTGAGGCAGGGCACTTCCTACGAGCAGTACTTC
TRBV4-3	TRBJ2-7	14	NA	NA	CASSQGEATYEQYF	TGCGCCAGCAGCCAAGGCGAGGCTACCTACGAGCAGTACTTC
TRBV7-6	TRBJ2-7	14	few	NA	CASSLYYQTREQYF	TGTGCCAGCAGCTTATATTACCAAACTCGGGAGCAGTACTTC
TRBV19	TRBJ2-7	12	few	NA	CASKGSTYEQYF	TGTGCCAGTAAAGGTAGCACCTACGAGCAGTACTTC
TRBV2	TRBJ1-6	15	NA	NA	CASSVLTAYNSPLHF	TGTGCCAGCAGTGTACTAACAGCTTATAATTCACCCCTCCACTTT
TRBV6-8	TRBJ2-7	13	NA	NA	CASGQHISYEQYF	TGTGCCAGCGGTCAACACATCTCCTACGAGCAGTACTTC
TRBV4-3	TRBJ2-3	16	NA	NA	CASSPRSGRDWDTQYF	TGCGCCAGCAGCCCAAGATCGGGGCGGGATTGGGATACGCAGTATTTT
TRBV7-3	TRBJ2-2	13	NA	NA	CASSTQGTGELFF	TGTGCCAGCAGCACCCAGGGGACCGGGGAGCTGTTTTTT
TRBV12-5	TRBJ1-4	20	few	TRBD1	CASGLVLRGQGISANEKLFF	TGTGCTAGTGGTTTGGTACTAAGGGGACAGGGTATTTCGGCGAATGAAAAACTGTTTTTT
TRBV2	TRBJ2-5	14	few	NA	CASDRRTIQETQYF	TGTGCCAGCGACAGACGAACTATCCAAGAGACCCAGTACTTC
TRBV20-1	TRBJ2-5	10	NA	NA	CSGLKETQYF	TGCAGTGGACTTAAAGAGACCCAGTACTTC
TRBV6-6	TRBJ2-1	16	NA	TRBD1	CASSYSLDRGRNEQFF	TGTGCCAGCAGTTACTCCCTGGACAGGGGGAGAAATGAGCAGTTCTTC
TRBV4-3	TRBJ2-1	16	NA	TRBD2	CASSQLGTSGRNEQFF	TGCGCCAGCAGCCAACTCGGGACTAGCGGCAGGAATGAGCAGTTCTTC
TRBV6-1	TRBJ2-3	14	few	NA	CASSVNIATDTQYF	TGTGCCAGCAGTGTAAATATAGCAACAGATACGCAGTATTTT
TRBV7-4	TRBJ2-5	15	NA	TRBD2	CASSLAGTSQETQYF	TGTGCCAGCAGCTTAGCAGGGACTAGCCAAGAGACCCAGTACTTC
TRBV19	TRBJ1-2	13	few	NA	CATAEGPLYGYTF	TGTGCCACCGCCGAGGGTCCCCTATATGGCTACACCTTC
TRBV6-2/TRBV6-3	TRBJ2-3	20	NA	TRBD2	CASSQLPGLAGGSGTDTQYF	TGTGCCAGCAGCCAGTTACCCGGACTAGCGGGAGGGTCCGGGACAGATACGCAGTATTTT
TRBV7-6	TRBJ1-6	16	NA	NA	CASSLGGPPGVTPLHF	TGTGCCAGCAGCTTAGGCGGACCGCCGGGGGTCACACCCCTCCACTTT
TRBV7-2	TRBJ1-2	12	many	NA	CASSLYLYGYTF	TGTGCCAGCAGCTTATATCTCTATGGCTACACCTTC
TRBV23-1	TRBJ2-4	19	NA	NA	CASSQSYLFGVLAKNIQYF	TGCGCCAGCAGTCAATCCTATTTATTCGGGGTTCTAGCCAAAAACATTCAGTACTTC
TRBV20-1	TRBJ1-1	15	NA	NA	CSARGSRGMETEAFF	TGCAGTGCTAGAGGTTCGAGGGGGATGGAGACTGAAGCTTTCTTT
TRBV7-2	TRBJ2-5	16	many	TRBD1	CASSFLPGQGGETQYF	TGTGCCAGCAGCTTTCTACCGGGACAGGGAGGAGAGACCCAGTACTTC
TRBV29-1	TRBJ1-1	13	NA	TRBD1	CSVDRGLNTEAFF	TGCAGCGTGGACAGGGGATTGAACACTGAAGCTTTCTTT
TRBV10-3	TRBJ1-1	14	NA	NA	CAISEQVSVAEAFF	TGTGCCATCAGTGAGCAGGTGTCGGTGGCTGAAGCTTTCTTT
TRBV9	TRBJ2-2	16	NA	TRBD2	CASSVGPSGNTGELFF	TGTGCCAGCAGCGTAGGGCCTAGCGGGAACACCGGGGAGCTGTTTTTT
TRBV20-1	TRBJ2-7	13	few	NA	CSASGQGAYEQYF	TGCAGTGCTAGCGGTCAGGGAGCCTACGAGCAGTACTTC
TRBV7-2	TRBJ2-1	17	NA	TRBD2	CASSLYSLAGLYNEQFF	TGTGCCAGCAGCTTGTACTCGCTAGCGGGGTTATACAATGAGCAGTTCTTC
TRBV7-2	TRBJ2-5	13	many	NA	CASSSRQEETQYF	TGTGCCAGCAGCTCCCGGCAGGAAGAGACCCAGTACTTC
TRBV4-3	TRBJ2-5	14	NA	NA	CASSQELAQETQYF	TGCGCCAGCAGCCAAGAGTTAGCTCAAGAGACCCAGTACTTC
TRBV12-3/TRBV12-4	TRBJ1-5	15	many	NA	CASSPQTRPGKPQHF	TGTGCCAGCAGTCCTCAGACGCGACCCGGTAAGCCCCAGCATTTT
TRBV7-6	TRBJ1-6	14	many	NA	CASKEDNYNSPLHF	TGTGCCAGCAAGGAGGACAACTATAATTCACCCCTCCACTTT
TRBV27	TRBJ2-7	15	NA	NA	CASARYGTSTYEQYF	TGTGCCAGCGCTCGCTACGGGACAAGTACCTACGAGCAGTACTTC
TRBV7-2	TRBJ2-3	13	many	TRBD2	CASRLAGVDTQYF	TGTGCCAGTAGACTAGCGGGAGTTGATACGCAGTATTTT
TRBV12-3/TRBV12-4	TRBJ1-1	13	few	NA	CASSSSGGREAFF	TGTGCCAGCAGCTCATCGGGGGGGCGTGAAGCTTTCTTT
TRBV4-1	TRBJ1-5	19	NA	NA	CASSHWGQGQLGSNQPQHF	TGCGCCAGCAGCCATTGGGGGCAGGGGCAGTTAGGTAGCAATCAGCCCCAGCATTTT
TRBV2	TRBJ2-3	14	NA	TRBD2	CASLSERDADTQYF	TGTGCCAGCCTCAGCGAGCGGGATGCAGATACGCAGTATTTT
TRBV7-8	TRBJ2-6	15	few	NA	CASSAYFSGANVLTF	TGTGCCAGCAGCGCCTATTTCTCTGGGGCCAACGTCCTGACTTTC
TRBV6-6	TRBJ1-1	14	NA	NA	CASSYSGKDAEAFF	TGTGCCAGCAGTTACTCAGGGAAAGACGCTGAAGCTTTCTTT
TRBV7-9	TRBJ1-5	14	few	NA	CASSLSNSNQPQHF	TGTGCCAGCAGCTTAAGTAACAGCAATCAGCCCCAGCATTTT